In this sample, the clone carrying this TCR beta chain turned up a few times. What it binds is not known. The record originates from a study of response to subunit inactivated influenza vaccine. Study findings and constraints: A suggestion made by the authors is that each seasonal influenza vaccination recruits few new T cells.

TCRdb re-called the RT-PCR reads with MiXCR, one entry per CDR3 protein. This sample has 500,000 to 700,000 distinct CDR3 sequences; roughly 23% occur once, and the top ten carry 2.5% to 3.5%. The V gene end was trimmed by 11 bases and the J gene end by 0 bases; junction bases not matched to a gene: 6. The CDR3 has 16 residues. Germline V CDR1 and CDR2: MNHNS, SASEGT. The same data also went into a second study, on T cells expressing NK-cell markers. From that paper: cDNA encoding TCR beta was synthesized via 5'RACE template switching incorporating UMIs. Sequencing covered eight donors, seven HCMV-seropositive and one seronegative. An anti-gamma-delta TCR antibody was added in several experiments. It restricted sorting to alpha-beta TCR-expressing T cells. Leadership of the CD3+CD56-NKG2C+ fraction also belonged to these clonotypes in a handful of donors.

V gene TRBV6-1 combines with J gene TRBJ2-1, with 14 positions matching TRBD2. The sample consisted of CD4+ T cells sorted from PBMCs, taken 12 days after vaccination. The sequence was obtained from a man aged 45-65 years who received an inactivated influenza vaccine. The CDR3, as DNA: TGTGCCGCCAAGGGGACTAGCGGGAGCTCCTACAATGAGCAGTTCTTC. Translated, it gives CAAKGTSGSSYNEQFF.